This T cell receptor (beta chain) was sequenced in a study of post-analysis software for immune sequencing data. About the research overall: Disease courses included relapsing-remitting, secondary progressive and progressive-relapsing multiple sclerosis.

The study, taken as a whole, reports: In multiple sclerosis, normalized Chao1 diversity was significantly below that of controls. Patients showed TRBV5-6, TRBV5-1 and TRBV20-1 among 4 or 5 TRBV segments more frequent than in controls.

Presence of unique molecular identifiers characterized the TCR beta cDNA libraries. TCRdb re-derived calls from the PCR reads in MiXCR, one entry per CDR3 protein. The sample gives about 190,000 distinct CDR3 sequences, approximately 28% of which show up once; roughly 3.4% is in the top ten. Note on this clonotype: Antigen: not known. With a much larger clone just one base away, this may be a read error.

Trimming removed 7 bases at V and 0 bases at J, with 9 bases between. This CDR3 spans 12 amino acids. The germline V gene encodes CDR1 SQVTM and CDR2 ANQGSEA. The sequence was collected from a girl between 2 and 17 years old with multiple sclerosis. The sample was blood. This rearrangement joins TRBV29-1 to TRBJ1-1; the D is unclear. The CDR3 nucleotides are TGCAGCGGTGGGAGATTGAACACTGAAGCTTTCTTT. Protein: CSGGRLNTEAFF.